The sequence of this T cell receptor beta chain was determined in a study of shared clonotypes between healthy human individuals. Study-level findings and limits: Generally, naive subsets (rather than memory subsets) showed larger estimated richness.

As for this clone: Its target is unknown.

Libraries were prepared by immunoSEQ multiplex PCR; TCRdb keeps only in-frame clonotypes and omits some of them. This sample yields 2 million to 2.5 million clones, of which approximately 95% are seen a single time; roughly 0.36% belongs to the top ten. The ends were cut back, 6 bases at V and 3 bases at J, with 9 bases in the middle. There are 11 residues in the CDR3. The germline CDR1 and CDR2 sequences are DFQATT and SNEGSKA (reference sequence). Every contributor of samples was a Caucasian grown-up residing in Nashville, Tennessee. The TCR originated in a man between 18 and 29 years old in good health. Some clones in this sample may be carry-over from other donors' samples. The chain carries TRBV20-1 and TRBJ2-7; D is perhaps TRBD2 (6 bases). Source material: naive CD4+ T cells from PBMCs. The sample's subset: CD45RA+ positively selected. The CDR3 loop is CSAGDFYEQYF. The CDR3 nucleotides read TGCAGTGCGGGGGACTTCTACGAGCAGTACTTC.